The 26 T cell receptor beta chains below come from one sample, sequenced in a study of cytotoxic CD8 clonotypes in ibrutinib-treated CLL. Sequencing was performed with immunoSEQ multiplex PCR; in TCRdb, only in-frame clones are kept and a portion is missing. The data contain approximately 200,000 clones, 55% to 85% of them singletons. The material was PBMCs, obtained after 24 months of ibrutinib treatment. Receptors were obtained from a human donor with chronic lymphocytic leukemia.

The rearrangement uses TRBV27 and TRBJ2-3; 7 bases are a match to TRBD2. The CDR3 totals 15 residues. Per the germline V gene, CDR1 is MNHEY and CDR2 is SMNVEV (reference sequence). After removal of 1 base from V and 7 bases from J, the junction contained 8 bases not matched to a gene. In DNA form, the CDR3 reads TGTGCCAGCAGTTTATGGGGAGGGCTGCCCAATACGCAGTATTTT. Translation: CASSLWGGLPNTQYF.

The chain joins TRBV11-2 to TRBJ2-7; the D is unclear. Germline CDR1 is SGHAT and CDR2 is FQNNGV. This CDR3 is built from 11 residues. Trimming took 5 bases from V and 6 from J, leaving 8 bases between them. DNA for the CDR3: TGTGCCAGCAGCCTCGCGGTCGAGCAGTACTTC. Translating gives CASSLAVEQYF.

The chain employs TRBV7-8 and TRBJ2-5, with D perhaps matching TRBD1 or TRBD2 (6 bases each). V was clipped by 8 bases and J by 4 bases, with 11 bases between them. CDR1 is SGHVS, CDR2 FQNEAQ, per germline. The CDR3 spans 12 residues. The CDR3 sequence: CASEGGVETQYF. The CDR3 DNA is TGTGCCAGCGAGGGGGGAGTAGAGACCCAGTACTTC.

V and J are TRBV29-1 and TRBJ2-3; 13 nucleotides match TRBD2. Germline CDR1 and CDR2: SQVTM and ANQGSEA. The CDR3 extends over 14 amino acids. With 6 bases clipped from V and 4 bases from J, the junction kept 4 bases outside the gene matches. CDR3 DNA: TGCAGCGTCCAAACTAGCGGGAGGGCAGATACGCAGTATTTT. It codes for CSVQTSGRADTQYF.

The rearrangement joins TRBV9 to TRBJ1-2; 9 bases align to TRBD1. The CDR3 runs to 14 residues. The V gene end was trimmed by 3 bases and the J gene end by 3 bases; junction bases not matched to a gene: 3. Germline V gene sequence: CDR1 SGDLS, CDR2 YYNGEE. CDR3 in amino acids: CASSGRTGDYGYTF. In nucleotides, the CDR3 is TGTGCCAGCAGCGGTCGGACAGGGGACTATGGCTACACCTTC. The variable domain in full, with the rest retrieved from reference TRBV9 and TRBJ1-2, is DSGVTQTPKHLITATGQRVTLRCSPRSGDLSVYWYQQSLDQGLQFLIQYYNGEERAKGNILERFSAQQFPDLHSELNLSSLELGDSALYFCASSGRTGDYGYTFGSGTRLTVV.

V and J are TRBV23-1 and TRBJ2-2; weak D call: TRBD2 (6 bases). TRBV23-1 is labeled an ORF, and its function is uncertain. With 1 base removed from V and 1 base from J, the gap between germline ends came to 13 bases. The CDR3 extends over 17 amino acids. The CDR3: CASSQFPGAGNTGELFF. The CDR3 nucleotides read TGCGCCAGCAGTCAATTCCCGGGAGCCGGGAACACCGGGGAGCTGTTTTTT.

V and J are TRBV4-2 and TRBJ2-7; possible D gene TRBD1, 5 bases. V was trimmed by 0 bases and J by 2 bases, leaving 14 bases between them. The CDR3 has 16 residues. Germline lookup yields CDR1 LGHNA and CDR2 YNFKEQ. CDR3 sequence (DNA): TGTGCCAGCAGCCAAGAGGCAGGGCGTGTTACCTACGAGCAGTACTTC. Its protein product is CASSQEAGRVTYEQYF.

The chain combines TRBV4-1 with TRBJ1-3, with 8 positions matching TRBD1. From germline, CDR1 is MGHRA and CDR2 YSYEKL. Trimming took 0 bases from V and 1 from J; bases not matched to a gene: 5. This CDR3 contains 17 residues. CDR3 loop: CASSQDVGTGSGNTIYF. CDR3 DNA sequence: TGCGCCAGCAGCCAAGATGTCGGGACAGGTTCTGGAAACACCATATATTTT.

V is TRBV7-9 and J is TRBJ2-5, with unresolved D. The V gene lost 5 bases and the J gene lost 5 bases, with 9 bases spanning the gap. The CDR3 has 12 amino acids. The germline CDR1 and CDR2 sequences are SEHNR and FQNEAQ (reference sequence). The CDR3 coding sequence is TGTGCCAGCAGCACCTCCGCCGAGACCCAGTACTTC. The encoded protein is CASSTSAETQYF.

The rearrangement uses TRBV9 and TRBJ2-1, with 10 nucleotides matching TRBD2. V dropped 0 bases and J dropped 7; count of bases not matched to a gene: 7. CDR3 length equals 16 residues. Germline CDR1 is SGDLS and CDR2 is YYNGEE. DNA for the CDR3: TGTGCCAGCAGCGTAGTTCCAGCGGGAGGGCTTAATGAGCAGTTCTTC. As protein: CASSVVPAGGLNEQFF.

Only a few counts were recorded for this clone. The V gene is TRBV6-1, the J gene TRBJ2-7, with no clear D. The CDR3 totals 10 residues. The V gene lost 7 bases and the J gene lost 7 bases, with 8 bases spanning the gap. Germline V CDR1 and CDR2: MNHNS, SASEGT. CDR3 sequence: CASKYEEQYF. The CDR3 coding sequence is TGTGCCAGCAAATACGAAGAGCAGTACTTC.

The chain combines TRBV15 with TRBJ2-1; possible D gene TRBD2, 5 bases. This CDR3 region has 16 residues. V was shortened by 1 base and J by 6 bases, with 16 bases between the two germline ends. CDR1 is LNHNV and CDR2 is YYDKDF in the germline V gene (reference sequence). The CDR3 sequence: CATSRGYAGHGNEQFF. As DNA, the CDR3 is TGTGCCACCAGCAGAGGATACGCGGGTCATGGCAATGAGCAGTTCTTC.

The CDR3 DNA reads as TGTGCCAGCAGTTTTCTTTCTATTTTGAACACCGGGGAGCTGTTTTTT. As protein: CASSFLSILNTGELFF. The chain links TRBV27 to TRBJ2-2; no firm D call. Trimming removed 3 bases from V and 1 base from J, with 12 bases in between. Germline CDR1 reads MNHEY; CDR2 reads SMNVEV (reference sequence). The CDR3 spans 16 residues.

The rearrangement links TRBV4-1 to TRBJ2-7; 12 bases match TRBD2. Trimming removed 3 bases from V and 5 bases from J; junction bases left unmatched: 5. Germline V gives CDR1 MGHRA, CDR2 YSYEKL. The CDR3 spans 15 residues. The CDR3 sequence is CASSHGLAGINEQYF. CDR3 nucleotides: TGCGCCAGCAGCCATGGACTAGCGGGAATCAACGAGCAGTACTTC.

Turning to this clone: At one end, the junction sequence differs from germline, possibly due to a read error. The rearrangement uses TRBV4-2 and TRBJ2-2; a possible D gene is TRBD1 (5 bases). Germline values: CDR1 LGHNA, CDR2 YNFKEQ. CDR3 length equals 15 residues. CDR3 bases: TGTGCCAGCAGCAAAGAAACAGGGAACACCGGGGAGCTGTTTTTT. Translating it yields CASSKETGNTGELFF.

The chain recombines TRBV7-7 with TRBJ1-4; D possibly corresponds to TRBD1 (5 bases). The CDR3 runs to 16 residues. V dropped 0 bases and J dropped 6 bases, with 14 bases sitting between them. The germline gives CDR1 SSHAT, CDR2 FNYEAQ (reference sequence). The CDR3 DNA sequence: TGTGCCAGCAGCTTAGCGCCCGAGGGGTCGGATGAAAAACTGTTTTTT. It encodes CASSLAPEGSDEKLFF.

The V and J genes are TRBV5-1 and TRBJ2-5; no clear D. Trimming removed 0 bases from V and 1 base from J, with 7 bases in between. Germline loops: CDR1 SGHRS, CDR2 YFSETQ. The CDR3 spans 14 residues. The CDR3 loop is CASSLEGTQETQYF. CDR3 in DNA: TGCGCCAGCAGCTTGGAGGGTACCCAAGAGACCCAGTACTTC.

This clone was seen more than once but under ten times. The rearrangement uses TRBV7-6 and TRBJ2-2; D is unresolved. V shed 6 bases and J shed 2 bases, with 7 bases lying between them. CDR3 size: 13 residues. CDR1 and CDR2 (germline): SGHVS, FNYEAQ. Written as DNA, the CDR3 is TGTGCCAGCAGTCGTCGTAACACCGGGGAGCTGTTTTTT. Translation: CASSRRNTGELFF.

This chain joins TRBV19 and TRBJ2-1; 10 bases are a match to TRBD2. Germline lookup yields CDR1 LNHDA and CDR2 SQIVND (reference sequence). The V segment lost 3 bases and the J segment 5 bases; nucleotides outside the gene matches: 4. The CDR3 is 15 amino acids. CDR3 amino acids: CASSIGTSADNEQFF. In DNA, the CDR3 is TGTGCCAGTAGTATTGGGACTAGCGCCGACAATGAGCAGTTCTTC.

In this sample, this clone turned up a few times. The chain combines TRBV7-2 with TRBJ2-7; D is unresolved. The CDR3 length is 14 residues. The germline V gene has CDR1 SGHTA and CDR2 FQGNSA. The V end lost 0 bases, the J end lost 2 bases, and 8 bases lay between the germline ends. In nucleotides, the CDR3 is TGTGCCAGCAGCTTAGCGCTGAGTACCTACGAGCAGTACTTC. As protein: CASSLALSTYEQYF.

Here the CDR3 reads CASSVEGDSYNEQFF. The CDR3 coding sequence is TGTGCCAGCAGCGTAGAAGGAGACTCCTACAATGAGCAGTTCTTC. This sequence joins TRBV9 and TRBJ2-1; D is uncertain. V gave up 0 bases and J gave up 0 bases, with 7 bases separating them. Germline V gene sequence: CDR1 SGDLS, CDR2 YYNGEE. CDR3 length: 15 amino acids.

The rearrangement links TRBV10-2 to TRBJ1-2; D might be TRBD1 (5 bases). Trimming took 3 bases from V and 2 from J, leaving 13 bases between them. From germline, CDR1 is WSHSY and CDR2 SAAADI. CDR3 length: 15 amino acids. Here the CDR3 reads CASSDLGQLNYGYTF. The CDR3 region has the DNA TGCGCCAGCAGTGATTTAGGACAACTAAACTATGGCTACACCTTC.

The J gene is TRBJ2-2, the V gene TRBV4-2, with D perhaps given as TRBD1 or TRBD2 (6 bases each). Per germline, CDR1 LGHNA and CDR2 YNFKEQ. The CDR3 spans 15 residues. V was cut by 2 bases and J by 9 bases, with 16 bases left in between. CDR3 region: CASSQTITGGRELFF. The CDR3 nucleotides are TGTGCCAGCAGCCAAACCATAACCGGGGGCCGGGAGCTGTTTTTT.

The rearrangement joins TRBV20-1 to TRBJ2-7; 11 nucleotides align to TRBD2. Germline values: CDR1 DFQATT, CDR2 SNEGSKA (reference sequence). The length of the CDR3 is 11 residues. The CDR3 region is CVGLAGGEQYF. CDR3 bases: TGCGTCGGCCTAGCGGGAGGAGAGCAGTACTTC.

V is TRBV11-2 and J is TRBJ1-2; D gene ambiguous. Between the trimmed V and J ends, which lost 5 bases and 1 base, there was a span of 8 bases. This CDR3 has 13 amino acids. The germline gives CDR1 SGHAT, CDR2 FQNNGV. CDR3 sequence (DNA): TGTGCCAGCAGCCCTCCGGGTAACTATGGCTACACCTTC. Its protein product is CASSPPGNYGYTF.

The CDR3 DNA reads as TGTGCCAGTAGCCCGAAAGGACAGTCCTACGAGCAGTACTTC. Encoded protein: CASSPKGQSYEQYF. V is TRBV19 and J is TRBJ2-7, with D possibly TRBD1 on 6 matching bases. Trimming removed 6 bases at V and 1 base at J, with 13 bases between. This CDR3 comprises 14 residues. Germline CDR1 LNHDA, CDR2 SQIVND (reference sequence).